Many counts were recorded for the clone carrying this TCR beta chain. As yet, its antigen is unknown. Combining iRepertoire HTBI primers with Arm-PCR of CDR3 regions, the authors built TCR beta libraries. TCRdb reprocessed the multiplex PCR reads via MiXCR and lists one record per CDR3 protein. The sample lists 350,000 to 450,000 distinct CDR3 sequences, about 16% occurring once. Germline CDR1 is SNHLY and CDR2 is FYNNEI. The length of the CDR3 is 17 residues. The V and J ends lost 1 base and 7 bases respectively, with 17 bases between them. Stated time point: newly diagnosed GD, antithyroid drugs for less than 3 months. The TCR library was prepared using RNA isolated from PBMCs. An endocrinology unit in Xi'an, China, supplied the patients. This sample was included in a study of regulatory T cells in long-lasting Graves disease. Overall study results and limits: Under persistent disease, TRBV28, TRBJ1-2 and TRBJ2-5 were used preferentially.

These same data were also listed under a study on T cells in Graves' hyperthyroidism and ophthalmopathy. That report notes: TCR CDR3 regions were first amplified by RT-PCR with HTBI primers. It was a median approximately 6 months before onset that the model predicted ophthalmopathy.

The chain combines TRBV2 with TRBJ1-6; unclear D gene. The sample here was peripheral blood mononuclear cells (PBMCs), taken at new diagnosis, from a patient treated with antithyroid drugs. This clonotype originated in a woman aged 25-40 years with Graves disease. CDR3 residues: CASSEVTKVLGNSPLHF. The CDR3 bases are TGTGCCAGCAGTGAAGTGACGAAGGTTTTAGGGAATTCACCCCTCCACTTT.